Following are 2 T cell receptor beta chains from one sample sequenced in a study of T cell responses to AZD1222 COVID-19 vaccine. Assay: immunoSEQ multiplex PCR; the TCRdb copy retains only in-frame clones and omits some. This sample has 150,000 to 200,000 clones, with approximately 93% found just once. Sequencing was performed on peripheral blood, taken 28 days after the second AZD1222 dose. These receptors all stem from an adult who received the AZD1222 COVID-19 vaccine.

V is TRBV9 and J is TRBJ1-3; 8 bases fit TRBD1. CDR3 size: 17 residues. J gave up 0 bases and V 0 bases, and 5 bases lay outside the gene matches. Germline values: CDR1 SGDLS, CDR2 YYNGEE. The CDR3 region has the DNA TGTGCCAGCAGCGTAGGTGGACAGGGATTCTCTGGAAACACCATATATTTT. It encodes CASSVGGQGFSGNTIYF.

V gene TRBV6-2 or TRBV6-3 combines with J gene TRBJ2-3, with 7 nucleotides matching TRBD2. The CDR3 extends over 15 amino acids. CDR1 is MNHEY and CDR2 is SVGEGT in the germline V gene. Losses at the gene ends were 5 bases for V and 0 bases for J; bases not matched to a gene: 5. The CDR3 spells CASSRGLGSTDTQYF. The CDR3 nucleotides are TGTGCCAGCAGTCGAGGACTAGGGAGCACAGATACGCAGTATTTT.